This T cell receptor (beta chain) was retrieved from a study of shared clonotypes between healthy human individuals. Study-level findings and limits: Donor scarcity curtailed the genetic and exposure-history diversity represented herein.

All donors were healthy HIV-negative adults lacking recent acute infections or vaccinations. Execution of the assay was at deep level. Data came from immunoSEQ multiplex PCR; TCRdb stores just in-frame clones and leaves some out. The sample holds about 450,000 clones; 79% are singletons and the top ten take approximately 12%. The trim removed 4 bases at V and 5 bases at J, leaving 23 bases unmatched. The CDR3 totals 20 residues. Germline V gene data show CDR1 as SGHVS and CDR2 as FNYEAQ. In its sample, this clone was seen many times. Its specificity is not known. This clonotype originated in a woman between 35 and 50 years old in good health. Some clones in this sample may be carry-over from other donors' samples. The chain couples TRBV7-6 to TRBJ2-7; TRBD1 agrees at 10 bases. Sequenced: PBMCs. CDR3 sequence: CASSSPGAPGTGDGWDEQYF. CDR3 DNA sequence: TGTGCCAGCAGCTCCCCTGGGGCCCCCGGGACAGGGGATGGATGGGACGAGCAGTACTTC.